The T cell receptor (beta chain) described here comes from a study of radiation and T cells in renal cell carcinoma. This clone appeared a few times. The time point here: blood 2 weeks post-SBRT. Treatment denoted: 15 Gy SBRT to primary tumor, nephrectomy 4 weeks later. The repertoire was sequenced with immunoSEQ multiplex PCR; TCRdb's copy has only in-frame clones and lacks some. Of about 130,000 clones listed, 81% are singletons. The CDR3 is 17 residues long. Per germline, CDR1 LNHDA and CDR2 SQIVND (reference sequence). The V gene lost 5 bases and the J gene lost 2 bases, with 19 bases spanning the gap.

The input for sequencing was blood, taken from a patient whose treatment included radiotherapy and nephrectomy. The V call is TRBV19, the J call TRBJ1-5; D ambiguous. This sequence was found in a man aged 50-59 years with renal cell carcinoma. CDR3 sequence reads: CASSRSDRPGGNQPQHF. The CDR3 bases are TGTGCCAGTAGTCGATCCGACCGACCTGGGGGCAATCAGCCCCAGCATTTT.